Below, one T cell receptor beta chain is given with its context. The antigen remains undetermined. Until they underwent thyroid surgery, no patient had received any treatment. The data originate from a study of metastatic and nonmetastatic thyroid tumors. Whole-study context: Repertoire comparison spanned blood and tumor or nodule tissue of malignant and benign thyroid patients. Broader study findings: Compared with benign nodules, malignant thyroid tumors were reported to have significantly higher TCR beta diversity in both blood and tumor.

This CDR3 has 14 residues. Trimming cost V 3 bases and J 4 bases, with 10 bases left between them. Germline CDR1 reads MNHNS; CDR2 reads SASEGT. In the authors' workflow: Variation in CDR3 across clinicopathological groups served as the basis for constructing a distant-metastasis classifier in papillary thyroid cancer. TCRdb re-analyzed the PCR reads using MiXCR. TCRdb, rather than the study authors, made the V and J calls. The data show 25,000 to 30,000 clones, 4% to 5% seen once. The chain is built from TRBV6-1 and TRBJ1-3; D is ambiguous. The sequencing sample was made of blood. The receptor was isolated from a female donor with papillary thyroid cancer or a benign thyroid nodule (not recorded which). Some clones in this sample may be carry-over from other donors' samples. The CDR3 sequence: CASSDRGFGNTIYF. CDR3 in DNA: TGTGCCAGCAGTGACAGAGGGTTCGGAAACACCATATATTTT.